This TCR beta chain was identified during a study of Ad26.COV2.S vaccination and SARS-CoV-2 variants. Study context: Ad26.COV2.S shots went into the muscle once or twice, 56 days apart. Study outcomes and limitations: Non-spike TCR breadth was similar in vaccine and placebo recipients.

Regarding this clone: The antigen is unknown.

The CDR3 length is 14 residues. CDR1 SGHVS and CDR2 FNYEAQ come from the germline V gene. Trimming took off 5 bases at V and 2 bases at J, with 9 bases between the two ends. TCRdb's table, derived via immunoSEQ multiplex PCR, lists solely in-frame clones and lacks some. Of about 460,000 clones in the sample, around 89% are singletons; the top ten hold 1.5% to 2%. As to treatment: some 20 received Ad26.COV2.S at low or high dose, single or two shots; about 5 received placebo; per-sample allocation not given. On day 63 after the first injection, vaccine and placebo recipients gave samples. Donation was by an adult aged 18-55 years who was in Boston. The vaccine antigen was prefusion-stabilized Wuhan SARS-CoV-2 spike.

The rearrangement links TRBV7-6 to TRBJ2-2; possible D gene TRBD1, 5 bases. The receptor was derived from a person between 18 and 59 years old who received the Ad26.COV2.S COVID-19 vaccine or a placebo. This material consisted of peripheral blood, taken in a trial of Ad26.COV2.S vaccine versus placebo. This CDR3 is CASSPQGNTGELFF. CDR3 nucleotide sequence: TGTGCCAGCAGCCCCCAGGGTAACACCGGGGAGCTGTTTTTT.